This T cell receptor beta chain was documented in a study of beta chain features in type 1 diabetes. Study outcomes and limitations: Insertions at VDJ junctions were less frequent in type 1 diabetes patients. These patients also deleted more nucleotides at the same junctions. In every one of the four CD4+ subsets, TCRB CDR3s were moderately but significantly shorter in Type 1 diabetes patients. With patients and controls alike, PCR might favor shorter templates to an equal degree.

This clone was detected a few times. Its specificity is not known. Every bit of the isolated RNA underwent reverse transcription, so sequencing read expressed TCRB transcripts. The method was immunoSEQ multiplex PCR; TCRdb's version includes in-frame clones alone and lacks a portion of them. The sample includes 400,000 to 500,000 clones, approximately 15% of them seen just once. Over 95% purity was reached by all sorted populations. Looked up from germline, CDR1 is SGHRS and CDR2 is YFSETQ. The CDR3 sequence is 15 residues long. J gave up 5 bases and V 0 bases, and 4 bases lay outside the gene matches.

The TCR comes from a man aged 30 to 45 in good health. The specimen was naive CD4+ T cells from blood. V and J are TRBV5-1 and TRBJ1-4, with TRBD1 identical over 7 bases. CDR3 region: CASSLEATGNEKLFF. Written as DNA, the CDR3 is TGCGCCAGCAGCTTGGAGGCGACAGGGAATGAAAAACTGTTTTTT.